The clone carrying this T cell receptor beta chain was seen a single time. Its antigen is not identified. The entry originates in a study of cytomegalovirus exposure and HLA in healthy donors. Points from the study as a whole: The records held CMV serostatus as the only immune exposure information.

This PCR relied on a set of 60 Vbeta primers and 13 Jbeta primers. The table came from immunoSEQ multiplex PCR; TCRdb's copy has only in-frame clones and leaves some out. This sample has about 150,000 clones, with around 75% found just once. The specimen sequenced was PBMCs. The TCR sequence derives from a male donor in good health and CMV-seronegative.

Here the CDR3 reads CASSLAEDQPQHF. The DNA for the CDR3 is TGCGCCAGCAGCTTGGCCGAGGATCAGCCCCAGCATTTT. J is TRBJ1-5 and V is TRBV5-1, with D uncertain. The V gene's germline CDR1 is SGHRS and CDR2 YFSETQ. CDR3 length: 13 residues. V was cut by 0 bases and J by 5 bases, with 6 bases left in between.